This is a list of T cell receptor beta chains from one sample in a study of CD8+CD57+ T cells in acquired aplastic anemia. TCRdb recomputed calls from the reads with MiXCR, one row per CDR3 protein. The sample lists under 250,000 distinct CDR3 sequences; about 37% were seen once. Sequenced sample: sorted CD4+, CD8+, or CD8+CD57+ T cells (not recorded which) from PBMCs. Source of these receptors: a human donor in good health, serving as a control. Each CDR3 is given without its conserved first and last residue. The order of the fields is V gene, CDR3 length, J gene, CDR3 protein.

v_gene: TRBV11-3; len: 12; j_gene: TRBJ2-7; CDR3aa: ASSPMAGSYEQY
v_gene: TRBV12-3/TRBV12-4; len: 12; j_gene: TRBJ2-7; CDR3aa: ASTKGSSSYEQY
v_gene: TRBV13; len: 11; j_gene: TRBJ2-7; CDR3aa: ASSLDRSGEQY
v_gene: TRBV10-1; len: 13; j_gene: TRBJ2-7; CDR3aa: ASSAYRGQTGTKY
v_gene: TRBV9; len: 13; j_gene: TRBJ1-1; CDR3aa: ASSAPTGFDTEAF
v_gene: TRBV20-1; len: 10; j_gene: TRBJ2-1; CDR3aa: MGRGGMDERF
v_gene: TRBV2; len: 13; j_gene: TRBJ2-2; CDR3aa: ASRGDRGQTGELF
v_gene: TRBV2; len: 12; j_gene: TRBJ2-3; CDR3aa: ASSAVRASDTQY
v_gene: TRBV19; len: 11; j_gene: TRBJ1-2; CDR3aa: ASSSPGHLIGT
v_gene: TRBV25-1; len: 12; j_gene: TRBJ1-6; CDR3aa: ASGEYRGNSPLH
v_gene: TRBV10-3; len: 13; j_gene: TRBJ1-1; CDR3aa: ASSSQGFGNTEAF
v_gene: TRBV10-3; len: 13; j_gene: TRBJ1-2; CDR3aa: ATMDRGRDIDGHT
v_gene: TRBV19; len: 12; j_gene: TRBJ1-1; CDR3aa: ASSIQRPNTEAF
v_gene: TRBV20-1; len: 9; j_gene: TRBJ2-3; CDR3aa: SARAPGTQY
v_gene: TRBV7-8; len: 13; j_gene: TRBJ2-2; CDR3aa: ASSLGVEGFGELF
v_gene: TRBV7-9; len: 13; j_gene: TRBJ1-3; CDR3aa: ASSFGAYSGNTIY
v_gene: TRBV3-1; len: 12; j_gene: TRBJ1-2; CDR3aa: ASSRGGENYCYT
v_gene: TRBV7-2; len: 12; j_gene: TRBJ1-2; CDR3aa: ASSTLDGTYGYT
v_gene: TRBV12-3/TRBV12-4; len: 14; j_gene: TRBJ1-6; CDR3aa: ASSFFEGGPNSPLH
v_gene: TRBV15; len: 12; j_gene: TRBJ2-1; CDR3aa: ATDRTSSYNEQF
v_gene: TRBV5-1; len: 12; j_gene: TRBJ2-3; CDR3aa: ASSLIAGEDTQY
v_gene: TRBV20-1; len: 11; j_gene: TRBJ1-1; CDR3aa: SAQADRVTEAF
v_gene: TRBV5-6; len: 13; j_gene: TRBJ2-4; CDR3aa: ASSSWRLAKNIQY